A selection of T cell receptor beta chains follows, all from one sample in a study of blood T cell repertoires in COVID-19. Generated by immunoSEQ multiplex PCR, the TCRdb table keeps only in-frame clones and is missing some. The data hold some 250,000 clones, with over 70% observed a single time. Sequencing input: peripheral blood. The receptors come from an elderly woman with acute or convalescent COVID-19. The CDR3 runs from the conserved cysteine through the conserved F or W. The D gene is left open where the match is weak. Where a row states a size, it is once, few, many or the class of an expanded clone; other rows omit it.

j_call d_call v_call clone_size cdr3_nt cdr3_aa
TRBJ2-2 TRBD2 TRBV15 NA TGTGCCACCAGCAGAGAGCGGGGGAGGGACACCGGGGAGCTGTTTTTT CATSRERGRDTGELFF
TRBJ2-2 NA TRBV6-5 once TGTGCCAGCAAGGGCGGGGATGCCCTAGTCGGGGAGCTGTTTTTT CASKGGDALVGELFF
TRBJ1-4 TRBD1 TRBV18 NA TGTGCCAGCTCACGTAGGGACAGGGACGAAAAACTGTTTTTT CASSRRDRDEKLFF
TRBJ2-5 NA TRBV6-2/TRBV6-3 NA TGTGCCAGCAGTGACTCGGACAGTCAAGAGACCCAGTACTTC CASSDSDSQETQYF
TRBJ2-2 NA TRBV4-3 many TGCGCCAGCAGCCAAGGCAGGGGCGGCGGGGAGCTGTTTTTT CASSQGRGGGELFF
TRBJ2-3 TRBD2 TRBV4-1 NA TGCGCCAGCAGCCAGTGGCTAGCGGGAGTGGGAGATACGCAGTATTTT CASSQWLAGVGDTQYF
TRBJ1-5 TRBD1 TRBV18 NA TGTGCCAGCTCAGCTAAGACAGGGGGCAATCAGCCCCAGCATTTT CASSAKTGGNQPQHF
TRBJ1-5 NA TRBV3-1/TRBV3-2 NA TGTGCCAGCAGCCAACCAGGGAATCAGCCCCAGCATTTT CASSQPGNQPQHF
TRBJ1-3 NA TRBV9 NA TGTGCCAGCAGCGCCCCCCAGGGGAACTCTGGAAACACCATATATTTT CASSAPQGNSGNTIYF
TRBJ1-5 NA TRBV5-1 NA TGCGCCAGCAGCTTGTCGGGCCAGGGGAATCAGCCCCAGCATTTT CASSLSGQGNQPQHF
TRBJ1-6 TRBD1 TRBV3-1/TRBV3-2 NA TGTGCCAGCAGCCAGGGACAGAGAAATTCACCCCTCCACTTT CASSQGQRNSPLHF
TRBJ2-5 NA TRBV3-1/TRBV3-2 NA TGTGCCAGCAGCCAAGTTGAGGGGGGGGGCCTTGAGACCCAGTACTTC CASSQVEGGGLETQYF
TRBJ2-7 TRBD2 TRBV5-4 NA TGTGCCAGCAGCCCGACTAGCGGCAACTTCTACGAGCAGTACTTC CASSPTSGNFYEQYF
TRBJ2-2 NA TRBV6-2/TRBV6-3 NA TGTGCCAGCAGTTACACAGCCCGGTTCACCGGGGAGCTGTTTTTT CASSYTARFTGELFF
TRBJ1-1 NA TRBV7-2 NA TGTGCCAGCAGCTTACTCCGGGAGGCTGAAGCTTTCTTT CASSLLREAEAFF
TRBJ2-3 TRBD2 TRBV5-4 few TGTGCCAGCCGACGGACTAGCGGGAGGGCCGATACGCAGTATTTT CASRRTSGRADTQYF
TRBJ1-5 NA TRBV19 NA TGTGCCAGTAGTATCGCCGGGGGGCAGCCCCAGCATTTT CASSIAGGQPQHF
TRBJ2-2 NA TRBV25-1 NA TGTGCCAGCAGTGAAGGGCAGGTTCTCACCGGGGAGCTGTTTTTT CASSEGQVLTGELFF
TRBJ2-7 NA TRBV19 NA TGTGCCAGTAAACCCGGGTCCCTTGGAGACGAGCAGTACTTC CASKPGSLGDEQYF
TRBJ1-4 NA TRBV20-1 NA TGCAGTGCTAGACTTGAGGAGAAACTGTTTTTT CSARLEEKLFF
TRBJ1-1 TRBD1 TRBV7-2 NA TGTGCCAGCAGCTCCCAACAGGGGGCGAGAACTGAAGCTTTCTTT CASSSQQGARTEAFF
TRBJ2-1 TRBD1 TRBV6-5 NA TGTGCCAGCCGTCGGACAGGGTCCTACAATGAGCAGTTCTTC CASRRTGSYNEQFF
TRBJ1-1 TRBD1 TRBV7-9 NA TGTGCCAGCAGCTTAGCACAGGGGATAGGGACTGAAGCTTTCTTT CASSLAQGIGTEAFF
TRBJ2-6 TRBD1 TRBV3-1/TRBV3-2 NA TGTGCCAGCAGCAAGGACAGGGAGCCTTCTGGGGCCAACGTCCTGACTTTC CASSKDREPSGANVLTF
TRBJ2-7 NA TRBV6-2/TRBV6-3 NA TGTGCCAGCAGCAGACTACTGAACGAGCAGTACTTC CASSRLLNEQYF
TRBJ2-2 TRBD2 TRBV5-1 NA TGCGCCAGCAGCCCGGGGGGGACTAGCGGGAGGAACATCCGCGGGGAGCTGTTTTTT CASSPGGTSGRNIRGELFF
TRBJ1-3 TRBD1 TRBV2 NA TGTGCCAGCGGACAGGGGGAAAGAAACACCATATATTTT CASGQGERNTIYF
TRBJ1-5 NA TRBV20-1 NA TGCAGTGCTAGTCGGGGGTCGGTTAGCAATCAGCCCCAGCTTTTT CSASRGSVSNQPQLF
TRBJ1-6 NA TRBV28 NA TGTGCCAGCAGTTTCCAGACCGGGAGCAATAATTCACCCCTCCACTTT CASSFQTGSNNSPLHF
TRBJ1-6 NA TRBV7-2 NA TGTGCCAGCAGCTTACGGGAGAATTCACCCCTCCACTTT CASSLRENSPLHF
TRBJ2-5 NA TRBV4-2 NA TGTGCCAGCAGCCAAGATCTTCTAATGGGACTCAAGGAGACCCAGTACTTC CASSQDLLMGLKETQYF
TRBJ2-3 NA TRBV3-1/TRBV3-2 NA TGTGCCAGCAGCCACAGACAGACGCAGTATTTT CASSHRQTQYF
TRBJ2-7 TRBD2 TRBV27 NA TGTGCCAGCAGTACGACTAGCGGTGCGCCCTACGAGCAGTACTTC CASSTTSGAPYEQYF
TRBJ2-3 NA TRBV7-3 NA TGTGCCAGCAGCTTAGCAGGGGCCACAGATACGCAGTATTTT CASSLAGATDTQYF
TRBJ1-1 NA TRBV5-4 NA TGTGCCAGCAGCTCCGCGCGGCAAGGAGGGACTGAAGCTTTCTTT CASSSARQGGTEAFF
TRBJ1-6 NA TRBV10-3 NA TGTGCCATCAGTCGAAGGGCCGGGGATTCACCCCTCCACTTT CAISRRAGDSPLHF
TRBJ2-3 TRBD2 TRBV9 few TGTGCCAGCAGCGCCCCAGGACTAGCGGGAGGCACAGATACGCAGTATTTT CASSAPGLAGGTDTQYF
TRBJ2-2 NA TRBV6-4 NA TGTGCCAGCAGTAAGTCTACCACCGGGGAGCTGTTTTTT CASSKSTTGELFF
TRBJ2-1 NA TRBV7-7 few TGTGCCAGCAGCTTAGTAGGGGGTTCGGTGCAGTTCTTC CASSLVGGSVQFF
TRBJ1-4 TRBD1 TRBV3-1/TRBV3-2 NA TGTGCCAGCAGCCTCCGACAGGGGGCTAATGAAAAACTGTTTTTT CASSLRQGANEKLFF
TRBJ1-2 TRBD1 TRBV19 NA TGTGCCAGTAGCCCCGCGACAGGGGGCTTATCAAGTGGCTACACCTTC CASSPATGGLSSGYTF
TRBJ2-5 NA TRBV25-1 NA TGTGCCAGCAGTGAAAGTGAGCTGCGTCAAGAGACCCAGTACTTC CASSESELRQETQYF
TRBJ1-2 TRBD1 TRBV14 NA TGTGCCAGCAGCCAAGGCGGTCTCCAGGGGGCCTATGGCTACACCTTC CASSQGGLQGAYGYTF
TRBJ2-7 TRBD2 TRBV5-1 NA TGCGCCAGCAGCCTCAGCGGGGGAGGCCCCTACGAGCAGTACTTC CASSLSGGGPYEQYF
TRBJ2-1 TRBD2 TRBV19 NA TGTGCCAGTAGTCCCGGGACTAGCGGGAGTGATGAGCAGTTCTTC CASSPGTSGSDEQFF
TRBJ2-3 TRBD2 TRBV4-1 NA TGCGCCAGCAGCCAAGGGCGGGAGGGCCCTCAGTATTTT CASSQGREGPQYF
TRBJ2-1 NA TRBV10-2 NA TGCGCCAGCAGGGGAGACCTAAGCTCCTACAATGAGCAGTTCTTC CASRGDLSSYNEQFF
TRBJ1-6 TRBD1 TRBV27 few TGTGCCAGCAGCGGGACAGGGGCTTCACCCCTCCACTTT CASSGTGASPLHF
TRBJ2-1 NA TRBV5-8 NA TGTGCCAGCAGCCGACTAGGGGGCAGTTACAATGAGCAGTTCTTC CASSRLGGSYNEQFF
TRBJ2-3 TRBD2 TRBV2 NA TGTGCCAGCAGTGACGCGGGGGGCGGTGCAGATACGCAGTATTTT CASSDAGGGADTQYF
TRBJ1-5 NA TRBV5-1 NA TGCGCCAGCAGCTTGGAAAGGGGTGGCCAGCCCCAGCATTTT CASSLERGGQPQHF
TRBJ1-1 NA TRBV18 NA TGTGCCAGCACTGGACAGATTAACACTGAAGCTTTCTTT CASTGQINTEAFF
TRBJ2-1 NA TRBV19 NA TGTGCCAGTAGTATCTCAGGACTTTCCTCCTACAATGAGCAGTTCTTC CASSISGLSSYNEQFF
TRBJ1-1 NA TRBV30 NA TGTGCCTGGAGTGTGAACAACCTGAACACTGAAGCTTTCTTT CAWSVNNLNTEAFF
TRBJ2-1 NA TRBV10-3 NA TGTGCCATCAGTGAAAGACAGGCCAATGAGCAGTTCTTC CAISERQANEQFF
TRBJ1-6 NA TRBV12-3/TRBV12-4 NA TGTGCCAGCAGTTTTTACAGAGATTCACCCCTCCACTTT CASSFYRDSPLHF
TRBJ2-3 NA TRBV4-1 few TGCGCCAGCAGCCAAGAGCCGGCAGGCCGGACAGATACGCAGTATTTT CASSQEPAGRTDTQYF